This T cell receptor beta chain appears in the sequencing data of a study of beta chain features in type 1 diabetes. General study findings and limits: A moderate, significant TCRB CDR3 shortening appeared in type 1 diabetes across four CD4+ subsets.

Expressed TCRB transcripts were sequenced after all isolated RNA was converted to cDNA. TCRdb's table, derived via immunoSEQ multiplex PCR, lists solely in-frame clones and lacks some. The table has roughly 300,000 clones, 13% to 15% seen once. One heparinised draw, averaging roughly 110 mL, was taken per donor. Germline V CDR1 and CDR2: SGHTA, FQGNSA. This CDR3 is 14 amino acids long. Unmatched junction bases numbered 5, after V lost 5 bases and J lost 4 bases. In regard to this clone: Antigen unknown.

The chain links TRBV7-2 to TRBJ2-3, with 8 bases that match TRBD2. The receptor was derived from a man aged 30-40 years with type 1 diabetes. Sequenced sample: naive CD4+ T cells from blood. The CDR3 nucleotides read TGTGCCAGCAGCCAAGGACTAGCCGCAGATACGCAGTATTTT. Translation: CASSQGLAADTQYF.